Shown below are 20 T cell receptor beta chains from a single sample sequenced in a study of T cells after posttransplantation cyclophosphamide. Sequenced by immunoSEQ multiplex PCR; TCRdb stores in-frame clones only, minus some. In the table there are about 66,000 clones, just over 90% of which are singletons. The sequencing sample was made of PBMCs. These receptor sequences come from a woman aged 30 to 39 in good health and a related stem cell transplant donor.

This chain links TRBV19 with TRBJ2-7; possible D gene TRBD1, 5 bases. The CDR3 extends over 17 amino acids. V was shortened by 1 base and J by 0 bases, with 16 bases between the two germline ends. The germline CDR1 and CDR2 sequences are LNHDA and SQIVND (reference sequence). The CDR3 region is CASSIAVGPTYSYEQYF. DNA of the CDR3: TGTGCCAGTAGTATAGCGGTGGGGCCCACCTACTCCTACGAGCAGTACTTC.

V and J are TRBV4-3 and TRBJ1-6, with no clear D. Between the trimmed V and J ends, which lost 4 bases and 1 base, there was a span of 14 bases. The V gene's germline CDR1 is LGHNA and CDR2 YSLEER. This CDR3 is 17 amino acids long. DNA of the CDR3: TGCGCCAGCAGCCCTCGGGAGATTATATCCTATAATTCACCCCTCCACTTT. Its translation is CASSPREIISYNSPLHF.

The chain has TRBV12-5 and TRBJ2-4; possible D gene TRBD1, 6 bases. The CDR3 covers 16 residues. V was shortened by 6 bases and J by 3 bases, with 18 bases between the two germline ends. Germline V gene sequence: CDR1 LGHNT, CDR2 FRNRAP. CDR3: CASGKGTTADKNIQYF. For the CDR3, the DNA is TGTGCTAGTGGGAAGGGGACAACCGCCGACAAAAACATTCAGTACTTC.

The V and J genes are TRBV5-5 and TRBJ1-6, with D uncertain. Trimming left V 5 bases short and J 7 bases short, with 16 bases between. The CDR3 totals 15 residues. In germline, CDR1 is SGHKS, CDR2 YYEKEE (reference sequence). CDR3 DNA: TGTGCCAGCAGGTCGTTTTCGGCTGGCAATTCACCCCTCCACTTT. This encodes CASRSFSAGNSPLHF.

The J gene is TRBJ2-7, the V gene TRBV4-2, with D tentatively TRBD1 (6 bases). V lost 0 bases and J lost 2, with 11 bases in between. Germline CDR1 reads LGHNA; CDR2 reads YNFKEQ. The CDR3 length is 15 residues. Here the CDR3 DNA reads TGTGCCAGCAGCCAAGACTTAGGGGGTCCCTACGAGCAGTACTTC. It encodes CASSQDLGGPYEQYF.

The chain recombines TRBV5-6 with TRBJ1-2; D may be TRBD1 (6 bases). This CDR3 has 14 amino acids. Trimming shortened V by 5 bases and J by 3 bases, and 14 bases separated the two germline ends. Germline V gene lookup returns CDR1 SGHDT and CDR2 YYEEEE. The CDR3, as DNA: TGTGCCAGCAGGGTCTTGGGGGCCGACTATGGCTACACCTTC. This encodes CASRVLGADYGYTF.

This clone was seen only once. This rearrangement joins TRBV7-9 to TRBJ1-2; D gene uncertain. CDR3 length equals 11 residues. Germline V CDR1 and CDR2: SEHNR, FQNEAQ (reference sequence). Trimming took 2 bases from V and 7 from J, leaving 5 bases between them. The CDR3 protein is CASSLFGGYTF. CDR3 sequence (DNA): TGTGCCAGCAGCTTATTCGGTGGCTACACCTTC.

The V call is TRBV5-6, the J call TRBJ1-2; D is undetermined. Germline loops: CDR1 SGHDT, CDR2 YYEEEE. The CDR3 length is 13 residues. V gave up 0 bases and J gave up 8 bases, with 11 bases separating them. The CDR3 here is CASSLGTVPGYTF. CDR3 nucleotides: TGTGCCAGCAGCTTGGGTACGGTGCCCGGCTACACCTTC.

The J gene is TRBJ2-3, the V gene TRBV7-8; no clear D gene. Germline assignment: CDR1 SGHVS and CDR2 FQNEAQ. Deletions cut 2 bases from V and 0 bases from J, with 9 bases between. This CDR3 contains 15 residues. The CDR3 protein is CASSLLLKSTDTQYF. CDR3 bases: TGTGCCAGCAGCTTATTGTTAAAGAGCACAGATACGCAGTATTTT. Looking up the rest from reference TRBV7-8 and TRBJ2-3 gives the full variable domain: GAGVSQSPRYKVAKRGQDVALRCDPISGHVSLFWYQQALGQGPEFLTYFQNEAQLDKSGLPSDRFFAERPEGSVSTLKIQRTQQEDSAVYLCASSLLLKSTDTQYFGPGTRLTVL.

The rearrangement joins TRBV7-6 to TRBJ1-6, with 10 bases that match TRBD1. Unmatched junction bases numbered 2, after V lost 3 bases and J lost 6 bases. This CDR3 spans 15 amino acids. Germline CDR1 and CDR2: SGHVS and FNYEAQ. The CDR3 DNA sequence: TGTGCCAGCAGCTTGGGGACAGGGGTTAATTCACCCCTCCACTTT. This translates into CASSLGTGVNSPLHF.

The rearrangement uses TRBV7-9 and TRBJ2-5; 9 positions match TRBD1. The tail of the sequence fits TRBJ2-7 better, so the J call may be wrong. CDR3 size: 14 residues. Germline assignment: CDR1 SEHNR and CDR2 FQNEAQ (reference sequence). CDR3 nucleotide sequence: TGTGCCAGCAGCTTAGGACAGGGGGCCTACGAGCAGTACTTC. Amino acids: CASSLGQGAYEQYF.

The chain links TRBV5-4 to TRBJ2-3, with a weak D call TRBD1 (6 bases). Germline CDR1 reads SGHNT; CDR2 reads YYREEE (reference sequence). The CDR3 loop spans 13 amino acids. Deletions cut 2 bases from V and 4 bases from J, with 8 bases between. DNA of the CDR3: TGTGCCAGCAGCTTCCAGGGGTCAGATACGCAGTATTTT. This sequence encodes CASSFQGSDTQYF. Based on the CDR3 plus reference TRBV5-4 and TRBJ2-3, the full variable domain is ETGVTQSPTHLIKTRGQQVTLRCSSQSGHNTVSWYQQALGQGPQFIFQYYREEENGRGNFPPRFSGLQFPNYSSELNVNALELDDSALYLCASSFQGSDTQYFGPGTRLTVL.

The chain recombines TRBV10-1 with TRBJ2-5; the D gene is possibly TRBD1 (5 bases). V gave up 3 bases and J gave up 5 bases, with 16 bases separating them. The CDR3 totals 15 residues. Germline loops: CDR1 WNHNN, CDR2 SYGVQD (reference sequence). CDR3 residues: CASSDGGAATETQYF. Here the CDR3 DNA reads TGCGCCAGCAGTGATGGTGGGGCAGCCACGGAGACCCAGTACTTC.

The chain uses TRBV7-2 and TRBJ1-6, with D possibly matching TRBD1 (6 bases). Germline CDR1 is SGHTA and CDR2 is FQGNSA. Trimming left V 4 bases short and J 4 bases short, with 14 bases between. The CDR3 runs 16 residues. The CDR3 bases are TGTGCCAGCAGCTACAGGACAGAGCTTTATAATTCACCCCTCCACTTT. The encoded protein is CASSYRTELYNSPLHF. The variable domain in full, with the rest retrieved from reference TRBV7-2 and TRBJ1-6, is GAGVSQSPSNKVTEKGKDVELRCDPISGHTALYWYRQSLGQGLEFLIYFQGNSAPDKSGLPSDRFSAERTGGSVSTLTIQRTQQEDSAVYLCASSYRTELYNSPLHFGNGTRLTVT.

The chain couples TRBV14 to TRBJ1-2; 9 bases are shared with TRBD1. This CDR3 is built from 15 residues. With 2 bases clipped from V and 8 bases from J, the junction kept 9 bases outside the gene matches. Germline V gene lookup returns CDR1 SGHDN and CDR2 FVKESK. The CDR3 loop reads CASSQSIGQGSGYTF. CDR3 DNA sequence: TGTGCCAGCAGCCAATCTATAGGACAGGGGAGCGGCTACACCTTC.

The DNA of the CDR3 is TGTGCCAGCAGTGAAATGGGGGGGTTTTTCTCTGGGGCCAACGTCCTGACTTTC. As protein: CASSEMGGFFSGANVLTF. V and J are TRBV2 and TRBJ2-6; the match to TRBD2 covers 7 bases. The CDR3 is 18 residues long. V gave up 2 bases and J gave up 0 bases; unmatched junction bases: 7. Germline CDR1 and CDR2: SNHLY and FYNNEI.

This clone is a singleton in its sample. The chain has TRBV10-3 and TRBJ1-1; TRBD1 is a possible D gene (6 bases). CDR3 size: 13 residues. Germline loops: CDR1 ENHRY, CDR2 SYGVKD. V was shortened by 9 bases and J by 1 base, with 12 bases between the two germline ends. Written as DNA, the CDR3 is TGTGCCATTTCTAAGGGGGGGAACACTGAAGCTTTCTTT. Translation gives CAISKGGNTEAFF.

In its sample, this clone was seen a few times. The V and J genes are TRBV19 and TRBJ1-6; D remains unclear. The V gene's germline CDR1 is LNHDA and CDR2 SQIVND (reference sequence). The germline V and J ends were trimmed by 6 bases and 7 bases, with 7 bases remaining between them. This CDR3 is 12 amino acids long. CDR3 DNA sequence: TGTGCCAGTAGGCTACCAAATTCACCCCTCCACTTT. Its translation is CASRLPNSPLHF.

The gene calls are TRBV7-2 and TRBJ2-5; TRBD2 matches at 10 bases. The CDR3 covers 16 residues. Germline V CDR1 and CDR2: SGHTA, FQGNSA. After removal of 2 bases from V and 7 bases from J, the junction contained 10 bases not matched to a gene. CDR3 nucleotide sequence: TGTGCCAGCAGCTTATTTGTAGCGGGGGGCGGGGTGACCCAGTACTTC. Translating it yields CASSLFVAGGGVTQYF.

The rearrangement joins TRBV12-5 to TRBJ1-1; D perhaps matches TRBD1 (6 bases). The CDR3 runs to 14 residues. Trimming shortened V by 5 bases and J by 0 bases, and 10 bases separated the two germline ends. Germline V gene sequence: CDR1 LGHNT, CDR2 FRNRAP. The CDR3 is CASGLRGLNTEAFF. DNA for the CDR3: TGTGCTAGTGGTCTCAGGGGCTTGAACACTGAAGCTTTCTTT.